This T cell receptor (beta chain) was sequenced for a study of blood T cells in healthy people across ages. This CDR3 comprises 13 residues. Germline CDR1 and CDR2: SGHTA and FQGNSA. Trimming removed 5 bases from V and 9 bases from J, with 16 bases in between. Primed by a sample-barcoded 5' primer and a J-beta primer mix, a second PCR proceeded for about 7 to 12 cycles. A single record per CDR3 protein comes from TCRdb applying MiXCR to the 5' RACE reads. The sample holds about 720,000 distinct CDR3 sequences, approximately 22% seen once. V gene TRBV7-2 combines with J gene TRBJ1-2; D not certain. The receptor's source is a man aged 65 to 79 in good health. Sequencing input: blood. Here the CDR3 reads CASSPPPQASYTF. The CDR3 nucleotides are TGTGCCAGCAGCCCGCCCCCTCAGGCTAGCTACACCTTC.